The 30 T cell receptor beta chains given below trace back to one sample, sequenced in a study of metastatic and nonmetastatic thyroid tumors. Patients underwent thyroid surgery, and none had received any treatment before it. TCRdb called clones again from the PCR reads with MiXCR. The sample carries around 15,000 clones, roughly 33% recorded once. Sequencing was carried out using tumor tissue. These receptors originate from a male donor with papillary thyroid cancer or a benign thyroid nodule (not recorded which). Some clones in this sample may be carry-over from other donors' samples.

In its sample, this clone was seen many times. The gene calls are TRBV19 and TRBJ2-5; D may be TRBD2 (5 bases). The CDR3 is 13 residues long. Germline V lookup: CDR1 LNHDA, CDR2 SQIVND (reference sequence). The V end lost 5 bases, the J end lost 3 bases, and 10 bases lay between the germline ends. The CDR3 region is CASSPRVEETQYF. CDR3 bases: TGTGCCAGTAGTCCGAGGGTTGAAGAGACCCAGTACTTC.

V is TRBV6-7 and J is TRBJ2-5, with TRBD2 identical over 7 bases. TRBV6-7 is designated an ORF whose function remains uncertain. This CDR3 is built from 16 residues. The V gene end was trimmed by 7 bases and the J gene end by 2 bases; junction bases not matched to a gene: 13. The CDR3 DNA reads as TGTGCCAGCACCGGACGGTGGAGGGAGGGTCAAGAGACCCAGTACTTC. It yields the protein CASTGRWREGQETQYF.

This clone was seen ten or more times. V and J are TRBV27 and TRBJ2-3; D is uncertain. The CDR3 totals 13 residues. Trimming took 6 bases from V and 0 from J, leaving 7 bases between them. In germline, CDR1 is MNHEY, CDR2 SMNVEV (reference sequence). This chain's CDR3 is CASRVPSTDTQYF. The DNA for the CDR3 is TGTGCCAGCAGGGTCCCTAGCACAGATACGCAGTATTTT.

At least ten counts were recorded for this clone. The chain links TRBV20-1 to TRBJ1-5, with a weak D call TRBD1 (5 bases). Germline V gene sequence: CDR1 DFQATT, CDR2 SNEGSKA (reference sequence). CDR3 length: 19 amino acids. Between the trimmed V and J ends, which lost 0 bases and 0 bases, there was a span of 21 bases. CDR3 in amino acids: CSARDTNRLGKYSNQPQHF. CDR3 DNA: TGCAGTGCTAGAGATACTAACAGGTTGGGGAAATATAGCAATCAGCCCCAGCATTTT.

This sequence joins TRBV2 and TRBJ2-7; perhaps TRBD1 as D (5 bases). The germline CDR1 and CDR2 sequences are SNHLY and FYNNEI. This CDR3 is built from 13 residues. V was cut by 7 bases and J by 3 bases, with 13 bases left in between. CDR3 region: CASTGNRNYEQYF. The CDR3 bases are TGTGCCAGCACAGGGAACAGGAACTACGAGCAGTACTTC.

This chain joins TRBV6-1 and TRBJ1-6; no clear D. Germline V CDR1 and CDR2: MNHNS, SASEGT. V gave up 5 bases and J gave up 13 bases, with 12 bases separating them. This CDR3 contains 12 residues. The CDR3 sequence is CASSRRPGPLHF. Here the CDR3 DNA reads TGTGCCAGCAGTAGGCGCCCCGGGCCCCTCCACTTT.

This clone was detected a few times. This chain uses TRBV2 with TRBJ2-2; D possibly corresponds to TRBD2 (5 bases). The CDR3 has 14 amino acids. Trimming removed 7 bases from V and 4 bases from J, with 13 bases in between. Germline V lookup: CDR1 SNHLY, CDR2 FYNNEI. The CDR3 DNA reads TGTGCCAGCACGGGGTACCTTAGCACCGGGGAGCTGTTTTTT. Translated: CASTGYLSTGELFF.

The rearrangement uses TRBV11-2 and TRBJ2-1; the match to TRBD2 covers 10 bases. Germline V lookup: CDR1 SGHAT, CDR2 FQNNGV. V dropped 6 bases and J dropped 7; count of bases not matched to a gene: 9. The CDR3 contains 15 residues. The CDR3 DNA follows: TGTGCCAGCAGACTGAGCGGGGGGGCCTCGAATGAGCAGTTCTTC. The encoded protein is CASRLSGGASNEQFF.

A remark on this clone: Its ends do not fully match the called genes, so a read error is possible. The gene calls are TRBV2 and TRBJ2-7, with TRBD1 matching over 9 bases. The CDR3 runs to 15 residues. CDR1 is SNHLY, CDR2 FYNNEI, per germline. The CDR3 here is CVSRKAGTGTYEQYF. The CDR3, as DNA: TGTGTCAGCAGGAAGGCCGGGACAGGGACCTACGAGCAGTACTTC.

By share, this clone counts as medium-sized. The V and J genes are TRBV14 and TRBJ2-1, with a possible D match to TRBD2 (7 bases). The V end was cut by 0 bases, the J end by 7 bases, with 16 bases between. The CDR3 sequence is 16 residues long. CDR1 and CDR2 from the germline V gene are SGHDN and FVKESK. The CDR3 DNA follows: TGTGCCAGCAGCCAAGATGGGCGGGGGCCCTTGAATGAGCAGTTCTTC. Translation: CASSQDGRGPLNEQFF.

This chain connects TRBV5-1 to TRBJ2-1; 8 bases fit TRBD1. CDR3 size: 15 residues. V trimming: 1 base; J trimming: 4 bases; junction bases outside the gene matches: 4. Germline lookup yields CDR1 SGHRS and CDR2 YFSETQ. CDR3 sequence reads: CASSLFGQGYNEQFF. The CDR3 DNA reads TGCGCCAGCAGCTTGTTTGGACAGGGATACAATGAGCAGTTCTTC.

This rearrangement joins TRBV20-1 to TRBJ1-2; D not certain. Germline loops: CDR1 DFQATT, CDR2 SNEGSKA (reference sequence). Trimming removed 3 bases at V and 0 bases at J, with 8 bases between. The CDR3 is made up of 13 amino acids. The CDR3 here is CSARSQTNYGYTF. The CDR3 nucleotides read TGCAGTGCTAGGTCACAGACTAACTATGGCTACACCTTC.

This sequence joins TRBV27 and TRBJ1-2, with TRBD1 matching over 9 bases. With V trimmed by 7 bases and J by 5 bases, 20 bases remained unmatched. This CDR3 region has 18 residues. Per the germline V gene, CDR1 is MNHEY and CDR2 is SMNVEV (reference sequence). This CDR3 reads CASNNGDRGKYLSYGYTF. DNA of the CDR3: TGTGCCAGCAATAATGGTGACAGGGGGAAATATCTATCGTATGGCTACACCTTC.

In this sample, this clone turned up once. V gene TRBV30 combines with J gene TRBJ2-7, with no clear D. The germline gives CDR1 GTSNPN, CDR2 SVGIG (reference sequence). This CDR3 contains 14 residues. V was pared by 1 base and J by 2 bases, with 12 bases between. The CDR3: CAWSAAGGTYEQYF. The DNA for the CDR3 is TGTGCCTGGAGTGCGGCTGGCGGAACCTACGAGCAGTACTTC. The full variable domain, completed using reference TRBV30 and TRBJ2-7, is SQTIHQWPATLVQPVGSPLSLECTVEGTSNPNLYWYRQAAGRGLQLLFYSVGIGQISSEVPQNLSASRPQDRQFILSSKKLLLSDSGFYLCAWSAAGGTYEQYFGPGTRLTVT.

This clone was observed at least ten times. The chain has TRBV10-2 and TRBJ2-7; no definite D call. The V end was cut by 7 bases, the J end by 0 bases, with 10 bases between. The CDR3 sequence is 13 residues long. Germline V lookup: CDR1 WSHSY, CDR2 SAAADI. The CDR3, as DNA: TGCGCCAGCAAGGTGGGCGGCTCCTACGAGCAGTACTTC. Its translation is CASKVGGSYEQYF.

There are many counts of this clone. This chain uses TRBV5-1 with TRBJ2-3; 7 nucleotides align to TRBD2. Germline values: CDR1 SGHRS, CDR2 YFSETQ. Trimming took 1 base from V and 0 from J; bases not matched to a gene: 8. CDR3 length equals 17 residues. The CDR3 coding sequence is TGCGCCAGCAGCTTGAGGGCAGGGAGGGCTAGCACAGATACGCAGTATTTT. Translating it yields CASSLRAGRASTDTQYF.

The genes are TRBV20-1 and TRBJ1-3, with D unclear. Trimming took 3 bases from V and 0 from J, leaving 12 bases between them. The germline CDR1 and CDR2 sequences are DFQATT and SNEGSKA (reference sequence). The CDR3 length is 15 residues. As DNA, the CDR3 is TGCAGTGCTAGTGCACAGCTTATCTCTGGAAACACCATATATTTT. Its protein is CSASAQLISGNTIYF.

This clone counts as medium-sized. The gene calls are TRBV24-1 and TRBJ1-4; 8 bases are shared with TRBD1. This CDR3 contains 16 residues. V shed 4 bases, J shed 7 bases, and the junction held 10 bases outside the gene matches. From germline, CDR1 is KGHDR and CDR2 SFDVKD. CDR3 residues: CATSEGSGQGFEKLFF. CDR3 sequence (DNA): TGTGCCACCAGTGAGGGGTCTGGACAGGGTTTTGAAAAACTGTTTTTT.

This clone is medium-sized in the sample. The CDR3 bases are TGTGCCAGCAGCTTAGGGGATAGTCAGCCCCAGCATTTT. Translating gives CASSLGDSQPQHF. The rearrangement joins TRBV7-9 to TRBJ1-5; D call uncertain. Trimming stripped 1 base from V and 6 bases from J, with 7 bases between. CDR1 and CDR2 from the germline V gene are SEHNR and FQNEAQ (reference sequence). The CDR3 totals 13 residues.

Comment on this clone: The junction departs from germline at one end; a sequencing error may be responsible. J is TRBJ2-4 and V is TRBV4-2; 8 bases are shared with TRBD1. The CDR3 consists of 16 residues. Germline V lookup: CDR1 LGHNA, CDR2 YNFKEQ. The DNA for the CDR3 is TGTTCCAGCAGCCAAGAATTTCAGGGGGCCATAAACATTCAGTACTTC. Translation: CSSSQEFQGAINIQYF.

Ten or more counts support this clone. The rearrangement joins TRBV20-1 to TRBJ2-1; 9 nucleotides align to TRBD2. The trim removed 3 bases at V and 5 bases at J, leaving 11 bases unmatched. This CDR3 is built from 16 residues. The V gene's germline CDR1 is DFQATT and CDR2 SNEGSKA (reference sequence). In nucleotides, the CDR3 is TGCAGTGCTAGTGCTTCAGGGGCGGGAGGGGACAATGAGCAGTTCTTC. Its translation is CSASASGAGGDNEQFF.

Concerning this clone itself: The junction departs from germline at one end; a sequencing error may be responsible. The chain has TRBV5-6 and TRBJ1-1, with no clear D. In germline, CDR1 is SGHDT, CDR2 YYEEEE. This CDR3 is 11 amino acids long. In DNA, the CDR3 is TGTGCCAGCAGCTGGTACACTGAAGCTTTCTTC. Protein product: CASSWYTEAFF.

This clone came up once. The J gene is TRBJ2-5, the V gene TRBV5-1; TRBD2 matches at 8 bases. This CDR3 is 15 amino acids long. V lost 0 bases and J lost 5; bases outside the gene matches: 6. The germline V gene has CDR1 SGHRS and CDR2 YFSETQ. The CDR3 sequence: CASSLATSGRETQYF. CDR3 coding DNA: TGCGCCAGCAGCTTGGCCACTAGCGGTAGGGAGACCCAGTACTTC. Combining the CDR3 with reference TRBV5-1 and TRBJ2-5 gives the whole variable domain KAGVTQTPRYLIKTRGQQVTLSCSPISGHRSVSWYQQTPGQGLQFLFEYFSETQRNKGNFPGRFSGRQFSNSRSEMNVSTLELGDSALYLCASSLATSGRETQYFGPGTRLLVL.

This clone has just a few counts. The chain recombines TRBV20-1 with TRBJ1-2, with D possibly being TRBD1 (6 bases). Trimming took 1 base from V and 4 from J, leaving 19 bases between them. The CDR3 has 16 residues. CDR1 DFQATT and CDR2 SNEGSKA come from the germline V gene (reference sequence). The CDR3 loop reads CSARGRRDKLAYGYTF. The CDR3 coding sequence is TGCAGTGCTAGAGGACGCCGGGACAAATTGGCCTATGGCTACACCTTC.

This clone was recorded a few times. The CDR3 DNA follows: TGTGCCAGCAGTCCCCTTTTGGTAGACCCAACCTACAATGAGCAGTTCTTC. This codes for CASSPLLVDPTYNEQFF. The genes are TRBV6-6 and TRBJ2-1, with unresolved D. The V gene lost 5 bases and the J gene lost 2 bases, with 19 bases spanning the gap. Germline V gene data show CDR1 as MNHNY and CDR2 as SVGAGI (reference sequence). The CDR3 is made up of 17 amino acids.

This clone was observed at least ten times. The J gene is TRBJ1-1, the V gene TRBV7-9; D remains ambiguous. There are 15 residues in the CDR3. CDR1 SEHNR and CDR2 FQNEAQ come from the germline V gene (reference sequence). V lost 0 bases and J 0 bases, leaving 8 bases between the germline ends. The CDR3 DNA reads TGTGCCAGCAGCTTAGCGGGGTCAGTGAACACTGAAGCTTTCTTT. Translated, it gives CASSLAGSVNTEAFF. The whole variable domain, remainder taken from reference TRBV7-9 and TRBJ1-1, is DTGVSQNPRHKITKRGQNVTFRCDPISEHNRLYWYRQTLGQGPEFLTYFQNEAQLEKSRLLSDRFSAERPKGSFSTLEIQRTEQGDSAMYLCASSLAGSVNTEAFFGQGTRLTVV.

This clone was observed many times. The J gene is TRBJ2-1, the V gene TRBV20-1; 9 bases are shared with TRBD2. The length of the CDR3 is 14 residues. Germline trimming cut 3 bases from V and 6 bases from J; bases unmatched to any gene: 6. Germline CDR1 and CDR2: DFQATT and SNEGSKA (reference sequence). CDR3 nucleotide sequence: TGCAGTGCTAGTCGGATAGCGGGAGCCAATGAGCAGTTCTTC. Amino acids: CSASRIAGANEQFF.

The rearrangement joins TRBV5-1 to TRBJ2-1; TRBD2 aligns across 8 bases. V lost 0 bases, J lost 7 bases, and 9 bases stayed unmatched. CDR1 is SGHRS and CDR2 is YFSETQ in the germline V gene. The length of the CDR3 is 16 residues. DNA of the CDR3: TGCGCCAGCAGCTTGGGTGGTAGCGGGACTTATAATGAGCAGTTCTTC. This translates into CASSLGGSGTYNEQFF.

This clone was seen a handful of times. The chain links TRBV27 to TRBJ2-3, with D unresolved. The CDR3 spans 13 residues. Germline CDR1 and CDR2: MNHEY and SMNVEV (reference sequence). V was clipped by 2 bases and J by 2 bases, with 5 bases between them. The CDR3 reads CASSLGSTDTQYF. The CDR3 DNA is TGTGCCAGCAGTTTAGGATCCACAGATACGCAGTATTTT.

The rearrangement joins TRBV4-3 to TRBJ2-7; D ambiguous. Trimming left V 0 bases short and J 1 base short, with 10 bases between. The germline CDR1 and CDR2 sequences are LGHNA and YSLEER. There are 15 residues in the CDR3. The CDR3 DNA sequence: TGCGCCAGCAGCCAAGAACTTCCGGAGTCCTACGAGCAGTACTTC. Translating gives CASSQELPESYEQYF.